This T cell receptor (beta chain) was retrieved from a study of cytomegalovirus exposure and HLA in healthy donors. The CDR3 is 20 residues long. The V and J ends lost 7 bases and 2 bases, in that order; junction bases with no gene match: 18. The germline gives CDR1 LNHDA, CDR2 SQIVND (reference sequence). As regards this clone: As yet, its antigen is unknown.

PCR amplification relied on 60 Vbeta primers (plus 13 Jbeta primers). Libraries were prepared by immunoSEQ multiplex PCR; TCRdb keeps only in-frame clonotypes and omits some of them. The data show over 150,000 clones, with roughly 83% seen just once and 0.35% to 0.45% held by the top ten. Regarding the study as a whole: Within an earlier analysis, most TCR beta V segments proved productive either about 87% or about 30% of the time. Most TCR sequences were seen very rarely across donors, but some public TCRs occurred in many.

This receptor was obtained from a boy aged 2-9 years in good health and CMV-seronegative. Sample: PBMCs. The V call is TRBV19, the J call TRBJ1-5, with TRBD1 matching 12 bases. The CDR3 sequence is CASTRWPGTGGYSGNQPQHF. DNA for the CDR3: TGTGCCAGTACTAGGTGGCCCGGGACAGGGGGCTATTCCGGCAATCAGCCCCAGCATTTT.